This TCR beta chain was obtained from a study of T cells in Graves' hyperthyroidism and ophthalmopathy. TCR beta CDR3 region amplification was performed from RNA transcripts. The TCR CDR3 first-round RT-PCR relied on the HTBI primer set. TCRdb processed the multiplex PCR reads anew with MiXCR; each CDR3 protein has one entry. The data show some 560,000 distinct CDR3 sequences, 11% to 15% seen once. Germline trimming cut 3 bases from V and 0 bases from J; bases unmatched to any gene: 14. Germline V lookup: CDR1 DFQATT, CDR2 SNEGSKA (reference sequence). This CDR3 is 18 amino acids long. This clonotype was seen repeatedly, ten times or more.

Sequenced sample: blood. The receptor was derived from a woman in her forties with Graves' hyperthyroidism. V usage is TRBV20-1 and J usage is TRBJ2-7; 10 nucleotides agree with TRBD2. CDR3 DNA sequence: TGCAGTGCTAGCGAGCGGGCTAGCGGGAGCTGGCGCTCCTACGAGCAGTACTTC. Protein product: CSASERASGSWRSYEQYF.